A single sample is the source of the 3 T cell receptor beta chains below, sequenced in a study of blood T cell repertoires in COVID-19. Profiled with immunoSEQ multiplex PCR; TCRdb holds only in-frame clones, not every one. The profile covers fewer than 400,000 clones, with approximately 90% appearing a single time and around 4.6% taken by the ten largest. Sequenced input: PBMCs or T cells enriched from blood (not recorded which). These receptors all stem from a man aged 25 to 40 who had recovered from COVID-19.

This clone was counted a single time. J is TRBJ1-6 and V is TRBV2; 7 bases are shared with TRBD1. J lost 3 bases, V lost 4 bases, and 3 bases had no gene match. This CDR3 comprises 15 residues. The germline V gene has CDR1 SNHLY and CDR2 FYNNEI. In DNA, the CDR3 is TGTGCCAGCAGTGGGGACAGAGTCTATAATTCACCCCTCCACTTT. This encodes CASSGDRVYNSPLHF.

CDR3 nucleotides: TGTGCCAGCAAGGGGGCGGTCACCGGGGAGCTGTTTTTT. It encodes CASKGAVTGELFF. J is TRBJ2-2 and V is TRBV2; 7 nucleotides match TRBD1. The CDR3 has 13 residues. CDR1 is SNHLY and CDR2 is FYNNEI in the germline V gene. V was pared by 7 bases and J by 4 bases, with 3 bases of the junction left unmatched.

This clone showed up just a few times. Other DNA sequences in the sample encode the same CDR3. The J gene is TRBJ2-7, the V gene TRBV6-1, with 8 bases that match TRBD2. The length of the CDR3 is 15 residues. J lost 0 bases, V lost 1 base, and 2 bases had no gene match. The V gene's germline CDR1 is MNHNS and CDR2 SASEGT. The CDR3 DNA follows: TGTGCCAGCAGTGAAGAGAGCGGGAGCTCCTACGAGCAGTACTTC. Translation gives CASSEESGSSYEQYF.